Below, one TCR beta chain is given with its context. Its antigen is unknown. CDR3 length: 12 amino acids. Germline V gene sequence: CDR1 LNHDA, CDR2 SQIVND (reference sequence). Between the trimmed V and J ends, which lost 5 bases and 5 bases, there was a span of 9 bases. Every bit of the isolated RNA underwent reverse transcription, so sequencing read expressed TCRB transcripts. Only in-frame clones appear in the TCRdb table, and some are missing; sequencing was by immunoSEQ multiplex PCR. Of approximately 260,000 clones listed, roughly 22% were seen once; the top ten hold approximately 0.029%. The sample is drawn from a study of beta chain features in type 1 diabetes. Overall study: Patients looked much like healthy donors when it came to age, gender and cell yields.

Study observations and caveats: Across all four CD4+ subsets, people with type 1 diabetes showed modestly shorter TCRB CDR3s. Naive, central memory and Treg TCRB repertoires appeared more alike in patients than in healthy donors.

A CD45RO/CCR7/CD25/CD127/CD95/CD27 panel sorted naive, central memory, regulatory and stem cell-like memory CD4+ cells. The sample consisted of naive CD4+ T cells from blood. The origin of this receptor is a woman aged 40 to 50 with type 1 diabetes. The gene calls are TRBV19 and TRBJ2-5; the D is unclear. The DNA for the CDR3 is TGTGCCAGTAGTGCCGCTGGCGAGACCCAGTACTTC. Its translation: CASSAAGETQYF.